The clone carrying this T cell receptor beta chain was observed a few times. The target antigen is unknown. This specimen belongs to a study of beta chain features in type 1 diabetes. At the level of the study: In age, gender and cell yields, patients were similar to healthy donors. Study outcomes and limitations: Patients with type 1 diabetes showed fewer VDJ junction insertions and more deletions. Shortening that was moderate but significant affected the TCRB CDR3s of Type 1 diabetes patients in all four CD4+ subsets.

Central memory, naive, regulatory and stem cell-like memory CD4+ cells were sorted by CD45RO/CCR7/CD25/CD127/CD95/CD27. The study reverse transcribed the entire isolated RNA, so it sequenced expressed TCRB transcripts. Some clones are missing from TCRdb's copy, which holds only in-frame ones; the method was immunoSEQ multiplex PCR. The table lists 150,000 or so clones, under 60% of them singletons, with under 0.45% in the top ten. The sample taken for sequencing was Tregs from blood. This TCR was recovered from a man aged 18 to 35 in good health.

The CDR3 loop reads CAISEGTVNYGYTF. The CDR3 DNA reads TGTGCCATCAGTGAGGGGACAGTCAACTATGGCTACACCTTC. The gene calls are TRBV10-3 and TRBJ1-2, with 7 bases aligning to TRBD1. CDR1 and CDR2 from the germline V gene are ENHRY and SYGVKD. This CDR3 comprises 14 residues. V shed 2 bases, J shed 2 bases, and the junction held 2 bases outside the gene matches.